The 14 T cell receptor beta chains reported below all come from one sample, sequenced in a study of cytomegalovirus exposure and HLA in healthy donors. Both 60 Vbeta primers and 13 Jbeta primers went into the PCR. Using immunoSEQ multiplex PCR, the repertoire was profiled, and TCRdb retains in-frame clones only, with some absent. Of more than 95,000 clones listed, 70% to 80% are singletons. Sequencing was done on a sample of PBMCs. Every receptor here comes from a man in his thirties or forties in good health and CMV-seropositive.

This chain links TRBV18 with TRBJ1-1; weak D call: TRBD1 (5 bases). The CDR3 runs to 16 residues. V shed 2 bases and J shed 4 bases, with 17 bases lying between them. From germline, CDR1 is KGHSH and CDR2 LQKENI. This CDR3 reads CASSPGAAFGGTEAFF. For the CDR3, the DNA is TGTGCCAGCTCACCAGGGGCAGCCTTCGGGGGCACTGAAGCTTTCTTT. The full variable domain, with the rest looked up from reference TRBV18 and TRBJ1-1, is NAGVMQNPRHLVRRRGQEARLRCSPMKGHSHVYWYRQLPEEGLKFMVYLQKENIIDESGMPKERFSAEFPKEGPSILRIQQVVRGDSAAYFCASSPGAAFGGTEAFFGQGTRLTVV.

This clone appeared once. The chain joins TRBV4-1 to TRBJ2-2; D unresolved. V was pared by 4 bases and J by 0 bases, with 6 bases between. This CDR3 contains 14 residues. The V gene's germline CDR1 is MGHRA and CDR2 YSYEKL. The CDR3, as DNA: TGCGCCAGCAGCCGACTCGCGAACACCGGGGAGCTGTTTTTT. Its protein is CASSRLANTGELFF.

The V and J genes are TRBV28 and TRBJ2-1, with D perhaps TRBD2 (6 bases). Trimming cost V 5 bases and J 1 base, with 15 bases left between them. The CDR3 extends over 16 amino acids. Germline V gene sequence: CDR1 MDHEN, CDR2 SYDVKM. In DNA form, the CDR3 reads TGTGCCAGCAGTCCGCCCGGGGGAGTTTCCTACAATGAGCAGTTCTTC. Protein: CASSPPGGVSYNEQFF. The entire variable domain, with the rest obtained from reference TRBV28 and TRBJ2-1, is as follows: DVKVTQSSRYLVKRTGEKVFLECVQDMDHENMFWYRQDPGLGLRLIYFSYDVKMKEKGDIPEGYSVSREKKERFSLILESASTNQTSMYLCASSPPGGVSYNEQFFGPGTRLTVL.

The CDR3 is CASSPPLAGSYNEQFF. Here the CDR3 DNA reads TGTGCCAGCTCACCCCCGCTAGCGGGGTCCTACAATGAGCAGTTCTTC. The chain recombines TRBV18 with TRBJ2-1, with 9 bases aligning to TRBD2. The CDR3 is 16 residues long. Germline CDR1 and CDR2: KGHSH and LQKENI. The trim removed 3 bases at V and 1 base at J, leaving 4 bases unmatched.

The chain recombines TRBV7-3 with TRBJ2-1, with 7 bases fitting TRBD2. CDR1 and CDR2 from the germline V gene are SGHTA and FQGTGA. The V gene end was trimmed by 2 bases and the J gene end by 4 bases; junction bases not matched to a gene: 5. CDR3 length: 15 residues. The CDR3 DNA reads TGTGCCAGCAGCTTATTTGGCGGGAGTTACAATGAGCAGTTCTTC. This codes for CASSLFGGSYNEQFF.

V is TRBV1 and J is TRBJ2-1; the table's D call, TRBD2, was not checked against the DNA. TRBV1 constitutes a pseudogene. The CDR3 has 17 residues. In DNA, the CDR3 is TGCACCAGCAGCCATGGGACTAGCGGGGGGGCCAAGGATGAGCAGTTCTTC. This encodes CTSSHGTSGGAKDEQFF.

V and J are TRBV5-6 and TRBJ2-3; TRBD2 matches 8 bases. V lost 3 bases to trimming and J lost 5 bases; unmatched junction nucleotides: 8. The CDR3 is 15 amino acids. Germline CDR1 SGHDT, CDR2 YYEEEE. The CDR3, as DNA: TGTGCCAGCAGCTGGAGACCCCGGGGGGGAGATACGCAGTATTTT. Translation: CASSWRPRGGDTQYF.

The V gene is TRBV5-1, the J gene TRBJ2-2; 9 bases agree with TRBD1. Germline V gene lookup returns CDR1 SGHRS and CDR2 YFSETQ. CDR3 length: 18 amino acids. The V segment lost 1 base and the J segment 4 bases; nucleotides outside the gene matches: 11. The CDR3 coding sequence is TGCGCCAGCAGCTTGAATACACTCGGGACAGGGTCCACCGGGGAGCTGTTTTTT. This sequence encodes CASSLNTLGTGSTGELFF. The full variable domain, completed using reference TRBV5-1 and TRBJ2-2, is KAGVTQTPRYLIKTRGQQVTLSCSPISGHRSVSWYQQTPGQGLQFLFEYFSETQRNKGNFPGRFSGRQFSNSRSEMNVSTLELGDSALYLCASSLNTLGTGSTGELFFGEGSRLTVL.

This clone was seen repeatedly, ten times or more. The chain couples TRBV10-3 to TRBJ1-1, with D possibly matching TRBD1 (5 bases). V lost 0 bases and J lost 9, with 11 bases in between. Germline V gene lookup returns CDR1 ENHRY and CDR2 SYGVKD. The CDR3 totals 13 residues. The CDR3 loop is CAISESRQGQAFF. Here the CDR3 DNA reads TGTGCCATCAGTGAGTCACGGCAGGGCCAAGCTTTCTTT.

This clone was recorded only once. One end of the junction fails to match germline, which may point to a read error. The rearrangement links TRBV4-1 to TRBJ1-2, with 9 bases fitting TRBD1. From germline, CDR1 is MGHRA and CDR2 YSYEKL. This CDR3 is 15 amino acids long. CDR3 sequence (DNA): TGCGCCAGCAGCCCCCGGGACAGGGAGCTCTATGGCGACACCTTC. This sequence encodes CASSPRDRELYGDTF.

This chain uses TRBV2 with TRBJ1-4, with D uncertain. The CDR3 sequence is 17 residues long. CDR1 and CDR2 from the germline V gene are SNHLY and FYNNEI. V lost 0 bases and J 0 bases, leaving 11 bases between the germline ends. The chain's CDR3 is CASSEALPSTTNEKLFF. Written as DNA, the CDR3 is TGTGCCAGCAGTGAAGCGCTTCCCAGTACAACTAATGAAAAACTGTTTTTT.

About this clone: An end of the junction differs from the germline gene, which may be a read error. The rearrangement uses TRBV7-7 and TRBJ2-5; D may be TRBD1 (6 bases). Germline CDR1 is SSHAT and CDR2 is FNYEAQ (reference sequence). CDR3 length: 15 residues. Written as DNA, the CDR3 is TGTGCTAGCAGCTTATTGCAGGGGAATTTAGAGACCCAGTACTTC. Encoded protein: CASSLLQGNLETQYF.

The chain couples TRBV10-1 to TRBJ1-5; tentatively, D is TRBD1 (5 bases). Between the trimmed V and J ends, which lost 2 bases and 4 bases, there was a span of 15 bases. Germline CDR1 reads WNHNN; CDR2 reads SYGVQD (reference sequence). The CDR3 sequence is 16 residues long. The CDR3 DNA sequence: TGCGCCAGCAGTGAGGGGTTTAGGGGATGGAATCAGCCCCAGCATTTT. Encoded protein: CASSEGFRGWNQPQHF.

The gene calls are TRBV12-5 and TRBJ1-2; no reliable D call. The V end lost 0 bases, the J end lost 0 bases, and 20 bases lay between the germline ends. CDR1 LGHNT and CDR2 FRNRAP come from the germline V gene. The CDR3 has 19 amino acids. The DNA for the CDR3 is TGTGCTAGTGGTTTGGTACTCGGTGGGAGGCACCCCCCTAACTATGGCTACACCTTC. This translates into CASGLVLGGRHPPNYGYTF.